One and the same sample provided the 25 T cell receptor beta chains below, sequenced in a study of beta chain features in type 1 diabetes. The study reverse transcribed the entire isolated RNA, so it sequenced expressed TCRB transcripts. Clones were sequenced by immunoSEQ multiplex PCR, and TCRdb holds only the in-frame ones, with some missing. The table records around 500,000 clones, 9.5% to 12% of them present only once. The specimen sequenced was naive CD4+ T cells from blood. The receptors were sampled from a young woman in good health.

This sequence joins TRBV15 and TRBJ2-3; D remains ambiguous. With 4 bases removed from V and 0 bases from J, the gap between germline ends came to 5 bases. This CDR3 contains 13 residues. CDR1 and CDR2 (germline): LNHNV, YYDKDF (reference sequence). In DNA, the CDR3 is TGTGCCACCAGCACGAGGAGCACAGATACGCAGTATTTT. This translates into CATSTRSTDTQYF.

This clone was seen only a few times. V is TRBV5-1 and J is TRBJ2-1, with 9 bases matching TRBD1. CDR3 length equals 14 residues. After removal of 4 bases from V and 8 bases from J, the junction contained 7 bases not matched to a gene. CDR1 and CDR2 (germline): SGHRS, YFSETQ. Here the CDR3 DNA reads TGCGCCAGCAGCGTGGGACAGGGCGTCGATGAGCAGTTCTTC. It specifies CASSVGQGVDEQFF.

This clone came up a few times. The chain combines TRBV7-2 with TRBJ1-6; 10 bases are a match to TRBD1. The CDR3 is made up of 15 amino acids. Trimming cost V 4 bases and J 9 bases; bases outside gene matches: 6. Per germline, CDR1 SGHTA and CDR2 FQGNSA. The CDR3 bases are TGTGCCAGCAGCTCCGGACAGGGGGTTAGTTCACCCCTCCACTTT. Encoded protein: CASSSGQGVSSPLHF.

The chain uses TRBV4-1 and TRBJ2-7; D gene unclear. CDR3 length: 15 amino acids. Trimming removed 1 base at V and 4 bases at J, with 14 bases between. CDR1 is MGHRA and CDR2 is YSYEKL in the germline V gene. CDR3 nucleotides: TGCGCCAGCAGCCAAGGTCTCCGAGGCGAATACGAGCAGTACGTC. This codes for CASSQGLRGEYEQYV.

This chain uses TRBV19 with TRBJ2-1; a possible D gene is TRBD2 (5 bases). The CDR3 spans 15 residues. V shed 8 bases and J shed 1 base, with 15 bases lying between them. CDR1 is LNHDA and CDR2 is SQIVND in the germline V gene (reference sequence). This CDR3 reads CASWVGRGSYNEQFF. CDR3 in DNA: TGTGCCAGTTGGGTTGGCAGAGGGTCCTACAATGAGCAGTTCTTC.

The chain couples TRBV7-8 to TRBJ2-7; 8 nucleotides line up with TRBD1. CDR1 is SGHVS, CDR2 FQNEAQ, per germline. The junction had 3 bases not matched to a gene; V was cut back by 6 bases and J by 2 bases. This CDR3 is 13 amino acids long. The CDR3 sequence: CASRNRGAYEQYF. CDR3 in DNA: TGTGCCAGCAGAAACAGGGGGGCCTACGAGCAGTACTTC.

The chain joins TRBV2 to TRBJ1-4, with TRBD1 as a possible D gene (5 bases). V was cut by 6 bases and J by 5 bases, with 16 bases left in between. CDR3 size: 15 residues. Germline V gene sequence: CDR1 SNHLY, CDR2 FYNNEI. Written as DNA, the CDR3 is TGTGCCAGCAGCGATCCGGGACCGGTCAATGAAAAACTGTTTTTT. This translates into CASSDPGPVNEKLFF.

The chain recombines TRBV29-1 with TRBJ2-5; 10 nucleotides agree with TRBD2. V trimming: 5 bases; J trimming: 2 bases; junction bases outside the gene matches: 2. This CDR3 has 13 amino acids. CDR1 SQVTM and CDR2 ANQGSEA come from the germline V gene. CDR3 nucleotides: TGCAGCGTTCGACTAGCGGGTCAAGAGACCCAGTACTTC. Its protein product is CSVRLAGQETQYF.

This clone occurred many times. This chain uses TRBV29-1 with TRBJ2-5, with D hard to call. This CDR3 comprises 14 residues. V lost 4 bases, J lost 5 bases, and 17 bases lay in between. Germline CDR1 SQVTM, CDR2 ANQGSEA. CDR3: CSVVGRGSGETQYF. In DNA, the CDR3 is TGCAGCGTTGTCGGAAGAGGTAGTGGGGAGACCCAGTACTTC.

The genes are TRBV29-1 and TRBJ1-1; D gene unclear. Germline CDR1 reads SQVTM; CDR2 reads ANQGSEA. V shed 6 bases and J shed 9 bases, with 14 bases lying between them. CDR3 length: 11 residues. CDR3 sequence: CSVPYPGQAFF. CDR3 sequence (DNA): TGCAGCGTACCCTACCCCGGACAAGCTTTCTTT.

This clone was detected ten times or more. The chain employs TRBV23-1 and TRBJ2-7; D is undetermined. TRBV23-1 is an open reading frame, and its role is uncertain. The CDR3 loop spans 10 amino acids. This chain's CDR3 is CPGRAHEQYV. The CDR3 DNA reads as TGCCCCGGCCGCGCTCACGAGCAGTACGTC.

This clone was found a few times. The same CDR3 arises from other DNA sequences in this sample as well. The V gene is TRBV18, the J gene TRBJ2-7; 8 nucleotides align to TRBD1. The CDR3 consists of 14 residues. Losses at the gene ends were 4 bases for V and 0 bases for J; bases not matched to a gene: 2. Germline assignment: CDR1 KGHSH and CDR2 LQKENI. The DNA for the CDR3 is TGTGCCAGCTCACTAGACAGGGGCTCCTACGAGCAGTACGTC. Translating it yields CASSLDRGSYEQYV.

This clone has more than one count but fewer than ten. The chain links TRBV15 to TRBJ2-3; possible D gene TRBD1, 6 bases. V dropped 3 bases and J dropped 3 bases, with 13 bases sitting between them. The CDR3 is 15 amino acids. Germline CDR1 and CDR2: LNHNV and YYDKDF (reference sequence). CDR3 sequence: CATSREQGWTDTQYF. CDR3 nucleotides: TGTGCCACCAGCAGGGAACAGGGTTGGACAGATACGCAGTATTTT.

This clone has only a few counts. The V call is TRBV7-2, the J call TRBJ1-2; D not resolved. Trimming stripped 5 bases from V and 1 base from J, with 17 bases between. The CDR3 runs 16 residues. Per the germline V gene, CDR1 is SGHTA and CDR2 is FQGNSA. As DNA, the CDR3 is TGTGCCAGCAGCCTTCGCGTTGGGCAATATAACTATGGCTACACCTTC. This encodes CASSLRVGQYNYGYTF.

V is TRBV19 and J is TRBJ2-7, with 7 bases aligning to TRBD1. This CDR3 has 15 amino acids. V gave up 5 bases and J gave up 3 bases; unmatched junction bases: 10. Germline V CDR1 and CDR2: LNHDA, SQIVND (reference sequence). This CDR3 reads CASSLLTGMGYEQYF. DNA for the CDR3: TGTGCCAGTAGTCTATTGACAGGGATGGGCTACGAGCAGTACTTC.

The table lists this clone with a few counts. The chain uses TRBV5-1 and TRBJ1-4; D uncertain. CDR1 and CDR2 (germline): SGHRS, YFSETQ. Trimming took 1 base from V and 5 from J, leaving 9 bases between them. This CDR3 is 14 amino acids long. The CDR3 DNA sequence: TGCGCCAGCAGCTTGCAGGAAAAGAATGAAAAACTGTTTTTT. This gives the protein CASSLQEKNEKLFF.

J is TRBJ1-3 and V is TRBV9; D gene ambiguous. Trimming removed 4 bases at V and 3 bases at J, with 8 bases between. Germline V gives CDR1 SGDLS, CDR2 YYNGEE. This CDR3 contains 13 residues. DNA of the CDR3: TGTGCCAGCAGCAGTTATCTTGGAAACACCATATATTTT. This sequence encodes CASSSYLGNTIYF.

A few counts support this clone. This chain's CDR3 is CASSPPGGVEQYV. For the CDR3, the DNA is TGTGCCAGCAGCCCCCCGGGGGGGGTCGAGCAGTACGTC. The chain is built from TRBV16 and TRBJ2-7; TRBD2 matches at 8 bases. Germline CDR1 and CDR2: KGHSY and FQNENV. V shed 4 bases, J shed 6 bases, and the junction held 5 bases outside the gene matches. The CDR3 runs to 13 residues.

The V gene is TRBV7-6, the J gene TRBJ1-6; D gene uncertain. Trimming removed 5 bases at V and 7 bases at J, with 15 bases between. CDR3 length: 15 residues. Germline V gene data show CDR1 as SGHVS and CDR2 as FNYEAQ. Here the CDR3 reads CASSPRPGRNSPLHF. The CDR3 DNA reads as TGTGCCAGCAGCCCGCGCCCGGGTCGGAATTCACCCCTCCACTTT.

This clone was detected a few times. Other DNA sequences within the sample encode an identical CDR3. This chain joins TRBV30 and TRBJ1-5; 7 bases are a match to TRBD1. The trim removed 5 bases at V and 4 bases at J, leaving 8 bases unmatched. Germline assignment: CDR1 GTSNPN and CDR2 SVGIG (reference sequence). The CDR3 covers 14 residues. The CDR3 DNA sequence: TGTGCCTGGTCGCTGGGACAGCGGAATCAGCCCCAGCATTTT. Its translation is CAWSLGQRNQPQHF. Full variable domain (remainder filled in from reference TRBV30 and TRBJ1-5): SQTIHQWPATLVQPVGSPLSLECTVEGTSNPNLYWYRQAAGRGLQLLFYSVGIGQISSEVPQNLSASRPQDRQFILSSKKLLLSDSGFYLCAWSLGQRNQPQHFGDGTRLSIL.

There are a few counts of this clone. This chain uses TRBV7-2 with TRBJ1-1; D not resolved. Between the trimmed V and J ends, which lost 7 bases and 0 bases, there was a span of 12 bases. The CDR3 loop spans 14 amino acids. Germline CDR1 SGHTA, CDR2 FQGNSA. CDR3 sequence reads: CASTATPLNTEAFF. The DNA of the CDR3 is TGTGCCAGCACCGCGACCCCCCTGAACACTGAAGCTTTCTTT.

This clone was observed a few times. The chain has TRBV4-3 and TRBJ2-1; D is unclear. Deletions cut 1 base from V and 0 bases from J, with 19 bases between. The CDR3 has 19 amino acids. Germline V CDR1 and CDR2: LGHNA, YSLEER. The CDR3, as DNA: TGCGCCAGCAGCCAAGGGGCCGTACAGCTACATAGCTCCTACAATGAGCAGTTCTTC. Protein: CASSQGAVQLHSSYNEQFF.

The rearrangement links TRBV5-1 to TRBJ2-7, with TRBD1 as a possible D gene (6 bases). In germline, CDR1 is SGHRS, CDR2 YFSETQ. CDR3 size: 14 residues. V lost 2 bases to trimming and J lost 5 bases, with 14 bases between them. The CDR3 bases are TGCGCCAGCAGCTTTCGGCAGGGGCCTGACGAGCAGTACTTC. Its protein is CASSFRQGPDEQYF.

Concerning this clone itself: The junction does not match germline at one end; this may be a read error. The chain uses TRBV7-8 and TRBJ2-1, with a possible D match to TRBD1 (5 bases). Germline CDR1 is SGHVS and CDR2 is FQNEAQ. The CDR3 length is 14 residues. CDR3 in DNA: TGTGCCAGCAGCTCTGGACCAGGGTACACTGAGCAGTTCTTC. Residues: CASSSGPGYTEQFF.

This clone was observed a handful of times. This chain uses TRBV7-2 with TRBJ2-7; D not resolved. The CDR3 covers 15 residues. With 2 bases removed from V and 2 bases from J, the gap between germline ends came to 13 bases. Germline V gene sequence: CDR1 SGHTA, CDR2 FQGNSA. This CDR3 is CASSLFRGFAYEQYF. The CDR3 bases are TGTGCCAGCAGCTTATTTCGTGGCTTTGCCTACGAGCAGTACTTC.